This paragraph covers one T cell receptor beta chain sequence. Data came from immunoSEQ multiplex PCR; TCRdb stores just in-frame clones and leaves some out. This table has over 140,000 clones, about 80% appearing once. Germline lookup yields CDR1 MGHRA and CDR2 YSYEKL. This CDR3 comprises 15 residues. Trimming stripped 0 bases from V and 5 bases from J, with 13 bases between. The data belong to a study of blood T cell repertoires in COVID-19. The chain employs TRBV4-1 and TRBJ2-5; perhaps TRBD2 as D (6 bases). The clonotype comes from a woman aged 45-65 years who had recovered from COVID-19. Input material: PBMCs or T cells enriched from blood (not recorded which). CDR3 sequence: CASSQDDRGIETQYF. The CDR3 DNA sequence: TGCGCCAGCAGCCAAGATGATCGGGGGATTGAGACCCAGTACTTC.